These 25 T cell receptor beta chains share one sample of origin, sequenced in a study of CD8 T cells in ankylosing spondylitis. TCRdb re-called the 5' RACE reads with MiXCR, one entry per CDR3 protein. The sample gives just under 350,000 distinct CDR3 sequences, roughly 14% of which show up once; approximately 0.99% is in the top ten. Sequencing was performed on blood, either unsorted or a sorted T cell fraction (not recorded which). These receptors were taken from a male donor with ankylosing spondylitis or in good health (not recorded which).

The sample holds a few counts of this clonotype. V and J are TRBV3-1 and TRBJ2-2, with D uncertain. This CDR3 has 11 amino acids. Per the germline V gene, CDR1 is LGHDT and CDR2 is YNNKEL (reference sequence). Trimming pared 3 bases from V and 7 bases from J, leaving 3 bases between. The CDR3 spells CASSQGGELFF. The CDR3, as DNA: TGTGCCAGCAGCCAGGGCGGGGAGCTGTTTTTT. Using reference TRBV3-1 and TRBJ2-2 for the parts outside the CDR3, the full variable domain is DTAVSQTPKYLVTQMGNDKSIKCEQNLGHDTMYWYKQDSKKFLKIMFSYNNKELIINETVPNRFSPKSPDKAHLNLHINSLELGDSAVYFCASSQGGELFFGEGSRLTVL.

V usage is TRBV6-1 and J usage is TRBJ2-2; no firm D call. The CDR3 spans 14 residues. V lost 1 base and J 3 bases, leaving 6 bases between the germline ends. Germline CDR1 MNHNS, CDR2 SASEGT. For the CDR3, the DNA is TGTGCCAGCAGTGAAGTTTCGGACACCGGGGAGCTGTTTTTT. Its protein product is CASSEVSDTGELFF.

There are a few counts of this clonotype. The chain has TRBV5-5 and TRBJ1-2; no definite D call. V lost 4 bases and J 4 bases, leaving 17 bases between the germline ends. There are 15 residues in the CDR3. In germline, CDR1 is SGHKS, CDR2 YYEKEE (reference sequence). The CDR3 here is CASSPTGALFYGYTF. The CDR3 bases are TGTGCCAGCAGCCCCACGGGTGCCCTTTTCTATGGCTACACCTTC.

The chain carries TRBV10-3 and TRBJ2-5; D is tentatively TRBD1 or TRBD2 (5 bases each). Germline CDR1 and CDR2: ENHRY and SYGVKD. CDR3 length: 13 residues. With 5 bases removed from V and 3 bases from J, the gap between germline ends came to 10 bases. CDR3 amino acids: CAISPGTEETQYF. CDR3 nucleotides: TGTGCCATCAGTCCCGGGACGGAAGAGACCCAGTACTTC.

The chain has TRBV7-9 and TRBJ2-3; D is unclear. The CDR3 extends over 12 amino acids. CDR1 is SEHNR and CDR2 is FQNEAQ in the germline V gene (reference sequence). V lost 6 bases to trimming and J lost 2 bases, with 6 bases between them. The CDR3: CASSATTDTQYF. In DNA, the CDR3 is TGTGCCAGCAGTGCGACCACAGATACGCAGTATTTT.

The rearrangement links TRBV7-8 to TRBJ2-3, with TRBD1 matching over 7 bases. CDR3 length: 14 residues. J gave up 5 bases and V 6 bases, and 8 bases lay outside the gene matches. The V gene's germline CDR1 is SGHVS and CDR2 FQNEAQ. CDR3 region: CASSRKGAVDTQYF. In nucleotides, the CDR3 is TGTGCCAGCAGTCGCAAGGGGGCTGTAGATACGCAGTATTTT.

In its sample, this clonotype was seen a few times. The rearrangement links TRBV5-6 to TRBJ1-1; D uncertain. Germline CDR1 and CDR2: SGHDT and YYEEEE. This CDR3 is 12 amino acids long. V was pared by 5 bases and J by 6 bases, with 11 bases between. The CDR3 DNA sequence: TGTGCCAGCAGTTCCGGCGGTCCTGAAGCTTTCTTT. Protein product: CASSSGGPEAFF.

The V call is TRBV20-1, the J call TRBJ2-1; no firm D call. The CDR3 totals 14 residues. V was trimmed by 6 bases and J by 4 bases, leaving 16 bases between them. CDR1 is DFQATT and CDR2 is SNEGSKA in the germline V gene (reference sequence). The CDR3 nucleotides read TGCAGTGCCTCCTCCCAAGACACATACAATGAGCAGTTCTTC. Its translation is CSASSQDTYNEQFF.

This chain links TRBV6-1 with TRBJ2-2; D is perhaps TRBD1 (5 bases). CDR3 length: 17 residues. Trimming took off 5 bases at V and 3 bases at J, with 19 bases between the two ends. Germline V gene data show CDR1 as MNHNS and CDR2 as SASEGT. In nucleotides, the CDR3 is TGTGCCAGCAGTCGCCCCCGACCAGGGATGGACACCGGGGAGCTGTTTTTT. It specifies CASSRPRPGMDTGELFF.

The table lists this clonotype with a few counts. The V gene is TRBV10-3, the J gene TRBJ2-2, with 7 bases lining up with TRBD1. CDR1 ENHRY and CDR2 SYGVKD come from the germline V gene. The CDR3 length is 15 residues. V shed 7 bases and J 1 base; nucleotides not matched to a gene: 6. CDR3 DNA sequence: TGTGCCATCACATCCGGGACAGTGAACACCGGGGAGCTGTTTTTT. Its translation: CAITSGTVNTGELFF.

In its sample, this clonotype was seen a few times. The gene calls are TRBV30 and TRBJ1-2; tentatively, D is TRBD1 (6 bases). Trimming cost V 4 bases and J 8 bases, with 14 bases left between them. The V gene's germline CDR1 is GTSNPN and CDR2 SVGIG (reference sequence). The CDR3 is made up of 12 amino acids. Here the CDR3 reads CAWTGDNRGYTF. Written as DNA, the CDR3 is TGTGCCTGGACCGGGGACAATCGAGGCTACACCTTC. Supplemented by reference TRBV30 and TRBJ1-2, the full variable domain reads SQTIHQWPATLVQPVGSPLSLECTVEGTSNPNLYWYRQAAGRGLQLLFYSVGIGQISSEVPQNLSASRPQDRQFILSSKKLLLSDSGFYLCAWTGDNRGYTFGSGTRLTVV.

V and J are TRBV9 and TRBJ2-2, with D possibly being TRBD1 or TRBD2 (5 bases each). Trimming took 7 bases from V and 0 from J, leaving 13 bases between them. The germline V gene encodes CDR1 SGDLS and CDR2 YYNGEE. The CDR3 totals 15 residues. CDR3 bases: TGTGCCAGCGAATACGGGGCATCGAACACCGGGGAGCTGTTTTTT. This gives the protein CASEYGASNTGELFF.

This clonotype was counted a few times. The chain has TRBV27 and TRBJ1-2; 9 nucleotides agree with TRBD1. The CDR3 has 13 amino acids. J lost 8 bases, V lost 6 bases, and 7 bases had no gene match. Germline CDR1 is MNHEY and CDR2 is SMNVEV (reference sequence). CDR3: CASSFGQGSGYTF. CDR3 coding DNA: TGTGCCAGCAGCTTTGGACAGGGGAGCGGCTACACCTTC.

This clonotype was found a few times. The chain carries TRBV5-1 and TRBJ1-2; possibly TRBD1 for D (5 bases). The CDR3 consists of 12 residues. The germline V gene has CDR1 SGHRS and CDR2 YFSETQ. With 3 bases removed from V and 8 bases from J, the gap between germline ends came to 11 bases. The CDR3 DNA reads TGCGCCAGCAGCTATTGGGGGGACGGCTACACCTTC. Amino acid sequence: CASSYWGDGYTF.

This clonotype was observed a handful of times. CDR3 sequence reads: CSAEGGTNSPLHF. The CDR3 region has the DNA TGCAGTGCTGAAGGGGGAACTAATTCACCCCTCCACTTT. The chain uses TRBV20-1 and TRBJ1-6; the D gene is possibly TRBD1 (6 bases). Trimming took 5 bases from V and 6 from J, leaving 11 bases between them. CDR3 size: 13 residues. Germline-derived CDR1 and CDR2 are DFQATT and SNEGSKA (reference sequence).

This clonotype was seen ten or more times. V is TRBV29-1 and J is TRBJ1-2; 10 bases are shared with TRBD1. V shed 4 bases and J 5 bases; nucleotides not matched to a gene: 1. Per germline, CDR1 SQVTM and CDR2 ANQGSEA. This CDR3 spans 12 amino acids. CDR3 amino acids: CSVAGQGYGYTF. CDR3 in DNA: TGCAGCGTTGCGGGACAGGGGTATGGCTACACCTTC.

V is TRBV7-7 and J is TRBJ2-5; 11 bases agree with TRBD2. V shed 5 bases and J 5 bases; nucleotides not matched to a gene: 10. The CDR3 is made up of 16 amino acids. From germline, CDR1 is SSHAT and CDR2 FNYEAQ (reference sequence). This CDR3 reads CASSPGASGRIETQYF. In DNA, the CDR3 is TGTGCCAGCAGCCCAGGAGCTAGCGGGAGGATCGAGACCCAGTACTTC.

V usage is TRBV9 and J usage is TRBJ2-3; D possibly matches TRBD1 or TRBD2 (6 bases each). Germline values: CDR1 SGDLS, CDR2 YYNGEE. V was trimmed by 4 bases and J by 4 bases, leaving 16 bases between them. This CDR3 spans 15 amino acids. The CDR3 reads CASSIRGGYSDTQYF. CDR3 nucleotide sequence: TGTGCCAGCAGCATCCGAGGGGGGTATTCAGATACGCAGTATTTT.

This clonotype was observed a few times. CDR3 bases: TGTGCCACGGCCCGGGACAGGGGGCCTCAGCCCCAGCATTTT. This codes for CATARDRGPQPQHF. The rearrangement links TRBV6-1 to TRBJ1-5; 12 bases are shared with TRBD1. Per germline, CDR1 MNHNS and CDR2 SASEGT. J gave up 6 bases and V 10 bases, and 7 bases lay outside the gene matches. The CDR3 totals 14 residues.

In this sample, this clonotype turned up many times. The chain couples TRBV29-1 to TRBJ1-1, with 7 nucleotides matching TRBD1. CDR1 is SQVTM and CDR2 is ANQGSEA in the germline V gene. V was pared by 1 base and J by 6 bases, with 14 bases of the junction left unmatched. CDR3 length: 16 amino acids. The CDR3 is CSVEGKEGARSSEAFF. CDR3 bases: TGCAGCGTTGAAGGGAAGGAGGGGGCAAGGAGTTCTGAAGCTTTCTTT.

This clonotype was seen a handful of times. The chain joins TRBV18 to TRBJ2-1; 11 bases fit TRBD2. Germline assignment: CDR1 KGHSH and CDR2 LQKENI. This CDR3 has 15 amino acids. V lost 3 bases and J lost 8; bases outside the gene matches: 6. The CDR3 DNA reads TGTGCCAGCTCACCTGCTAGCGGGAGGCCCGATGAGCAGTTCTTC. Encoded protein: CASSPASGRPDEQFF.

This clonotype has only a few counts. This rearrangement joins TRBV12-3 or TRBV12-4 to TRBJ2-7; possibly TRBD1 for D (5 bases). The CDR3 has 15 amino acids. With 4 bases removed from V and 7 bases from J, the gap between germline ends came to 20 bases. CDR3 nucleotides: TGTGCCAGCAGTTCGTCCCCAGGGAAGGCCCGGGAGCAGTACTTC. Amino acid sequence: CASSSSPGKAREQYF.

J is TRBJ2-3 and V is TRBV15, with TRBD1 matching 7 bases. J lost 2 bases, V lost 5 bases, and 4 bases had no gene match. The germline V gene encodes CDR1 LNHNV and CDR2 YYDKDF (reference sequence). The CDR3 is 14 residues long. The CDR3 region is CATSRDSDTDTQYF. As DNA, the CDR3 is TGTGCCACCAGCCGGGACAGCGACACAGATACGCAGTATTTT.

The chain carries TRBV24-1 and TRBJ2-1; 8 bases fit TRBD1. V trimming: 5 bases; J trimming: 0 bases; junction bases outside the gene matches: 14. CDR1 is KGHDR and CDR2 is SFDVKD in the germline V gene. The CDR3 length is 19 residues. This chain's CDR3 is CATSGRTGNPLSSYNEQFF. The CDR3 bases are TGTGCCACCAGTGGCCGGACAGGGAACCCCCTGAGCTCCTACAATGAGCAGTTCTTC.

This clonotype has more than one count but fewer than ten. The rearrangement links TRBV3-1 to TRBJ2-7; tentatively, D is TRBD1 or TRBD2 (5 bases each). Germline V lookup: CDR1 LGHDT, CDR2 YNNKEL (reference sequence). This CDR3 region has 15 residues. Trimming cost V 3 bases and J 2 bases, with 14 bases left between them. The CDR3 sequence: CASSHGTPWTYEQYF. CDR3 nucleotides: TGTGCCAGCAGCCACGGGACCCCTTGGACCTACGAGCAGTACTTC.